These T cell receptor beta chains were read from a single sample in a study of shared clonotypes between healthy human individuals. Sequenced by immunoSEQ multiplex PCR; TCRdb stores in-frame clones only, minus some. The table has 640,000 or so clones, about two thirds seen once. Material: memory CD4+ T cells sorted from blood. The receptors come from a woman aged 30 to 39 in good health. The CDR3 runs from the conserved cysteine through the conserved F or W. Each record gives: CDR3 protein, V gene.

CDR3 protein: CASSERGSRYNEQFF; V gene: TRBV2
CDR3 protein: CASSLGTLPYNEQFF; V gene: TRBV27
CDR3 protein: CASTPTSGIISYNEQFF; V gene: TRBV5-6
CDR3 protein: CASSIWAAETQYF; V gene: TRBV19
CDR3 protein: CASSLGHPTDTQYF; V gene: TRBV5-1
CDR3 protein: CASSGTNPNGELFF; V gene: TRBV2
CDR3 protein: CASSLGLAGSAYEQYF; V gene: TRBV5-1
CDR3 protein: CASRILQGGIHGYTF; V gene: TRBV28
CDR3 protein: CASSPAGSSGNTIYF; V gene: TRBV5-6
CDR3 protein: CASSPYGGPEGETQYF; V gene: TRBV7-9
CDR3 protein: CASSRTGRQETQYF; V gene: TRBV28
CDR3 protein: CASTGTGQDTQYF; V gene: TRBV5-4
CDR3 protein: CASSLDWGLAGRNEQFF; V gene: TRBV7-2
CDR3 protein: CASSVSGRRYEQFF; V gene: TRBV28
CDR3 protein: CASSQDTPVTDTQYF; V gene: TRBV4-1
CDR3 protein: CASSPWGGSNGYTF; V gene: TRBV27
CDR3 protein: CASSPLNTEAFF; V gene: TRBV18
CDR3 protein: CASSSSGRADNEQFF; V gene: TRBV7-8
CDR3 protein: CASSPPPGQAIPMGYTF; V gene: TRBV28
CDR3 protein: CAISPGTGPYEQYF; V gene: TRBV10-3
CDR3 protein: CASSSGQGNTIYF; V gene: TRBV11-2
CDR3 protein: CASSDSSGGRCEQYF; V gene: TRBV6-4
CDR3 protein: CASSSRWEKLFF; V gene: TRBV18
CDR3 protein: CASSVQDSPNQPQHF; V gene: TRBV4-1
CDR3 protein: CASSEELHQPQHF; V gene: TRBV2
CDR3 protein: CASSLAVTGNYGYTF; V gene: TRBV5-1
CDR3 protein: CASSQVGGGRALEQYF; V gene: TRBV5-4
CDR3 protein: CASRWTSGNEQFF; V gene: TRBV6-1
CDR3 protein: CASSPGGMSYEQYF; V gene: TRBV11-2
CDR3 protein: CASSVVGLAGGGDTQYF; V gene: TRBV9
CDR3 protein: CASSTGGIKLNEQFF; V gene: TRBV6-6
CDR3 protein: CASKDSAAEGYTF; V gene: TRBV28
CDR3 protein: CASSLVGQGVTQYF; V gene: TRBV11-2
CDR3 protein: CASSPRLATYTGELFF; V gene: TRBV5-1
CDR3 protein: CASSEAVGTAREQYF; V gene: TRBV2
CDR3 protein: CASKGSGLEKLFF; V gene: TRBV7-9
CDR3 protein: CASASTNAKNIQYF; V gene: TRBV28
CDR3 protein: CASSQGTTGQGDTQYF; V gene: TRBV4-1
CDR3 protein: CASISGTSGSSGEQYF; V gene: TRBV19
CDR3 protein: CASSLGGVGETQYF; V gene: TRBV5-6
CDR3 protein: CASSQAGTSGTGDTQYF; V gene: TRBV4-1
CDR3 protein: CASSSAGTSWERGEQYF; V gene: TRBV11-2
CDR3 protein: CASSLGGHYNEQFF; V gene: TRBV7-9
CDR3 protein: CASSTGQGMEKLFF; V gene: TRBV28
CDR3 protein: CASSRAAGSWETQYF; V gene: TRBV7-9
CDR3 protein: CASSSLEGETQYF; V gene: TRBV11-3
CDR3 protein: CASSQDGLAGGQGTGELFF; V gene: TRBV4-2
CDR3 protein: CASSQAGLAGGGGNIQYF; V gene: TRBV4-2
CDR3 protein: CASSLWDKGRNEQFF; V gene: TRBV5-4
CDR3 protein: CASRGLTDGRRYEQYF; V gene: TRBV19
CDR3 protein: CASSLTGGNQPQHF; V gene: TRBV7-9
CDR3 protein: CASSPGLAGGTYEQYF; V gene: TRBV7-9
CDR3 protein: CASSLSVAGVSSYNEQFF; V gene: TRBV5-4